This T cell receptor (beta chain) was identified during a study of T cell responses to AZD1222 COVID-19 vaccine. General study results and limits: Scientists sampled the repertoires only once the peak T cell response had passed.

Profiled with immunoSEQ multiplex PCR; TCRdb holds only in-frame clones, not every one. The sample includes 65,000 to 85,000 clones, approximately 85% of them seen just once. The germline V gene has CDR1 SGHDT and CDR2 YYEEEE. The CDR3 totals 12 residues. The V end lost 1 base, the J end lost 3 bases, and 5 bases lay between the germline ends. Regarding this clone: Its antigen remains unidentified.

The clonotype was recovered from an adult who received the AZD1222 COVID-19 vaccine. This rearrangement joins TRBV5-6 to TRBJ2-7, with unresolved D. Sequenced here: peripheral blood, sampled 28 days after the second AZD1222 dose. This CDR3 is CASSLQLYEQYF. DNA for the CDR3: TGTGCCAGCAGCTTGCAGCTCTACGAGCAGTACTTC.